The 16 T cell receptor beta chains reported below all come from one sample, sequenced in a study of graft-versus-host responses after intestinal transplantation. Clones were sequenced by immunoSEQ multiplex PCR, and TCRdb holds only the in-frame ones, with some missing. The data show some 100,000 clones, with 80% to 95% seen just once and around 6% held by the top ten. The antigens these receptors bind are not known. Sample: unstimulated CD8+ T cells sorted from spleen or lymph node cells, taken before intestinal transplant. These receptors were obtained from a human donor who received an intestinal transplant.

The genes are TRBV2 and TRBJ2-5, with TRBD2 matching 9 bases. Germline V CDR1 and CDR2: SNHLY, FYNNEI. CDR3 length equals 16 residues. Germline trimming cut 3 bases from V and 3 bases from J; bases unmatched to any gene: 8. The CDR3 is CASSDSSGTSEETQYF. The CDR3 DNA reads TGTGCCAGCAGTGACTCTAGCGGGACTTCCGAAGAGACCCAGTACTTC.

This rearrangement joins TRBV11-3 to TRBJ2-7; 10 bases fit TRBD1. Looked up from germline, CDR1 is SGHNT and CDR2 is YENEEA. The CDR3 sequence is 19 residues long. The V gene end was trimmed by 8 bases and the J gene end by 3 bases; junction bases not matched to a gene: 22. The CDR3 DNA sequence: TGTGCCAGCGCGGTATGGGACAGGGGAGATTTCCCAAAGGTCTACGAGCAGTACTTC. It specifies CASAVWDRGDFPKVYEQYF.

This chain connects TRBV7-3 to TRBJ2-5, with D possibly called TRBD1 or TRBD2 (6 bases each). The J call could be wrong; TRBJ2-7 is a better fit for the DNA end. Per the germline V gene, CDR1 is SGHTA and CDR2 is FQGTGA. The CDR3 spans 14 residues. Here the CDR3 reads CASSPGVADYEQYF. DNA of the CDR3: TGTGCCAGCAGCCCAGGGGTAGCGGACTACGAGCAGTACTTC.

CDR3 sequence reads: CASSLYSGYTGELFF. CDR3 nucleotide sequence: TGTGCCAGCAGCTTGTACAGCGGGTACACCGGGGAGCTGTTTTTT. This rearrangement joins TRBV5-6 to TRBJ2-2, with a weak D call TRBD2 (6 bases). The germline CDR1 and CDR2 sequences are SGHDT and YYEEEE. V lost 1 base and J lost 3, with 10 bases in between. The CDR3 runs 15 residues.

As DNA, the CDR3 is TGTGCCAGCAGCGGAGATCCCCAGGGGGCGCAGCCGGAGACCCAGTACTTC. Amino acids: CASSGDPQGAQPETQYF. The chain recombines TRBV9 with TRBJ2-5; 8 bases align to TRBD1. V lost 3 bases and J lost 5; bases outside the gene matches: 15. The length of the CDR3 is 17 residues. Germline lookup yields CDR1 SGDLS and CDR2 YYNGEE.

The V and J genes are TRBV6-5 and TRBJ2-1, with TRBD2 as a possible D gene (6 bases). The germline gives CDR1 MNHEY, CDR2 SVGAGI. CDR3 length: 11 amino acids. Trimming removed 6 bases from V and 9 bases from J, with 9 bases in between. CDR3 sequence reads: CASRIAAEQFF. CDR3 nucleotides: TGTGCCAGCAGAATAGCGGCTGAGCAGTTCTTC.

The rearrangement joins TRBV29-1 to TRBJ1-1; 8 bases match TRBD1. CDR1 and CDR2 from the germline V gene are SQVTM and ANQGSEA. With 7 bases clipped from V and 6 bases from J, the junction kept 4 bases outside the gene matches. This CDR3 is 11 amino acids long. The CDR3 nucleotides are TGCAGCGCGGACAGGGACGCTGAAGCTTTCTTT. Protein sequence: CSADRDAEAFF.

This sequence joins TRBV5-4 and TRBJ2-5; TRBD2 matches 9 bases. CDR3 length equals 16 residues. Germline V CDR1 and CDR2: SGHNT, YYREEE (reference sequence). The J segment lost 0 bases and the V segment lost 1 base, leaving 4 bases of the junction unmatched. CDR3 DNA: TGTGCCAGCAGCTTGCCGAGCGGGAGGTACCAAGAGACCCAGTACTTC. It yields the protein CASSLPSGRYQETQYF.

The J gene is TRBJ1-5, the V gene TRBV6-6; D is unclear. The germline V gene encodes CDR1 MNHNY and CDR2 SVGAGI (reference sequence). CDR3 length equals 13 residues. The germline V and J ends were trimmed by 6 bases and 5 bases, with 11 bases remaining between them. This CDR3 is CASRVTRDQPQHF. The CDR3 DNA reads TGTGCCAGCAGAGTAACACGAGATCAGCCCCAGCATTTT.

This rearrangement joins TRBV4-1 to TRBJ2-2; tentative D call: TRBD2 (5 bases). V was shortened by 1 base and J by 6 bases, with 9 bases between the two germline ends. Germline CDR1 MGHRA, CDR2 YSYEKL. CDR3 length: 14 amino acids. CDR3 in DNA: TGCGCCAGCAGCCAAGGACTATCGCCCGGGGAGCTGTTTTTT. Translated: CASSQGLSPGELFF.

The V call is TRBV11-2, the J call TRBJ2-5; D is ambiguous. The germline V and J ends were trimmed by 2 bases and 2 bases, with 3 bases remaining between them. The CDR3 has 12 residues. Germline CDR1 and CDR2: SGHAT and FQNNGV. The CDR3 DNA follows: TGTGCCAGCAGCTTAACACAAGAGACCCAGTACTTC. It encodes CASSLTQETQYF.

The chain uses TRBV29-1 and TRBJ2-1; 14 nucleotides match TRBD2. Losses at the gene ends were 2 bases for V and 2 bases for J; bases not matched to a gene: 11. Germline CDR1 and CDR2: SQVTM and ANQGSEA. This CDR3 contains 19 residues. In DNA form, the CDR3 reads TGCAGCGTTGAACCCCCGGGGACTAGCGGGAGATGGCCCTACAATGAGCAGTTCTTC. Its protein product is CSVEPPGTSGRWPYNEQFF.

The chain combines TRBV5-5 with TRBJ1-5; 7 bases match TRBD1. The V and J ends lost 4 bases and 5 bases, in that order; junction bases with no gene match: 6. CDR1 SGHKS and CDR2 YYEKEE come from the germline V gene (reference sequence). This CDR3 region has 14 residues. CDR3 nucleotide sequence: TGTGCCAGCAGCCTATGGGACAGCTATCAGCCCCAGCATTTT. Encoded protein: CASSLWDSYQPQHF.

V is TRBV28 and J is TRBJ2-7; D may be TRBD1 (6 bases). Trimming left V 6 bases short and J 0 bases short, with 15 bases between. This CDR3 spans 15 amino acids. Germline CDR1 and CDR2: MDHEN and SYDVKM. The CDR3 coding sequence is TGTGCCAGCAGCTTAGGGGGACGAAGCTCCTACGAGCAGTACTTC. This encodes CASSLGGRSSYEQYF.

J is TRBJ1-1 and V is TRBV13; D is possibly TRBD1 (5 bases). CDR1 is PRHDT, CDR2 FYEKMQ, per germline (reference sequence). Trimming pared 4 bases from V and 4 bases from J, leaving 13 bases between. The CDR3 consists of 14 residues. In DNA form, the CDR3 reads TGTGCCAGCAGCTGGGGTCCAGGGTCCACTGAAGCTTTCTTT. It specifies CASSWGPGSTEAFF.

This chain links TRBV9 with TRBJ2-3, with 14 bases fitting TRBD2. V gave up 4 bases and J gave up 0 bases; unmatched junction bases: 10. CDR1 and CDR2 (germline): SGDLS, YYNGEE. The CDR3 is made up of 19 amino acids. The CDR3 protein is CASSLPRTSGGRSTDTQYF. The DNA for the CDR3 is TGTGCCAGCAGCTTACCCCGGACTAGCGGGGGGCGAAGCACAGATACGCAGTATTTT.